This T cell receptor beta chain was documented in a study of blood T cell repertoires in COVID-19. Overall study context: T cells, B-cell-depleted T cells, or PBMCs supplied cDNA or gDNA.

Produced via immunoSEQ multiplex PCR; TCRdb's table is partial and in-frame only. The top ten hold about 18% of the sample, which has approximately 180,000 clones, roughly 80% seen once. In assigning cohorts, the study relied on participant-reported clinical history. In Cohort 3, a recovered donor had either two negative PCRs, clearance, or symptom resolution. The TCR sequence derives from a woman in her forties or fifties who had recovered from COVID-19. Sequenced material: PBMCs or T cells enriched from blood (not recorded which).

CDR3 nucleotide sequence: TGTGCCAGCAGCGTAGACGGGAACACCGGGGAGCTGTTTTTT. It is translated as CASSVDGNTGELFF. The chain uses TRBV9 and TRBJ2-2; D gene ambiguous. Germline V gene data show CDR1 as SGDLS and CDR2 as YYNGEE. This CDR3 region has 14 residues. Trimming pared 0 bases from V and 1 base from J, leaving 4 bases between.